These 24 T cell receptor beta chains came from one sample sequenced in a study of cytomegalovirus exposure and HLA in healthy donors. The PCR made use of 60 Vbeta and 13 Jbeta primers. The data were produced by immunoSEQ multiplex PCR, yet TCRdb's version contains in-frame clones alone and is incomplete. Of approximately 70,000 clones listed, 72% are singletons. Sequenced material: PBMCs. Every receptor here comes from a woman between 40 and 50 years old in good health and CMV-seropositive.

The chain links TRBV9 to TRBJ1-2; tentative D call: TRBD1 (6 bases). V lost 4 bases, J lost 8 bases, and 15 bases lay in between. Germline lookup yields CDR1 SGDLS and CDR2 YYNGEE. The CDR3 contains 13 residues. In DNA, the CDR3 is TGTGCCAGCAGCCCGGGGGGCCCCAGGGGCTACACCTTC. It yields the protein CASSPGGPRGYTF.

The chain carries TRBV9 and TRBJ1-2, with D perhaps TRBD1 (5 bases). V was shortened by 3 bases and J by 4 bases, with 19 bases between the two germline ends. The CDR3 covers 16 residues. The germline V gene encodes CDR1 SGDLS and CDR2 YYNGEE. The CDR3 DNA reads TGTGCCAGCAGCGGCTCAACTTCAGGGTCGTTCTATGGCTACACCTTC. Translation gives CASSGSTSGSFYGYTF.

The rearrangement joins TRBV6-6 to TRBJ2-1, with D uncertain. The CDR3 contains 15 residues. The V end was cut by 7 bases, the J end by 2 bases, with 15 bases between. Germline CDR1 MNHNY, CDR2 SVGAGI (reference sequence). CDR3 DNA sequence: TGTGCCAGCACCGAACCTGTAGCCACCTACAATGAGCAGTTCTTC. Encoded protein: CASTEPVATYNEQFF.

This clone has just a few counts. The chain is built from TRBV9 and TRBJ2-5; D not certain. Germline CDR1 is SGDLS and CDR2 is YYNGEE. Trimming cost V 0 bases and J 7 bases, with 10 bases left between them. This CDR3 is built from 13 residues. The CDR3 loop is CASSVAPPGTQYF. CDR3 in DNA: TGTGCCAGCAGCGTAGCTCCCCCGGGGACCCAGTACTTC.

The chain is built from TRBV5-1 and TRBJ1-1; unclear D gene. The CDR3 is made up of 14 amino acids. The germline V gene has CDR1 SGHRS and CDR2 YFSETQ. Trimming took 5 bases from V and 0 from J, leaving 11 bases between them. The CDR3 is CASSPNTLNTEAFF. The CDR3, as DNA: TGCGCCAGCAGTCCAAACACCTTGAACACTGAAGCTTTCTTT.

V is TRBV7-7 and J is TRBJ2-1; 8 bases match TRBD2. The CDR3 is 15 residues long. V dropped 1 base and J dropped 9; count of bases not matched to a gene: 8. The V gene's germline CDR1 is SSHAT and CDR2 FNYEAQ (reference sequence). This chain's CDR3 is CASSLVRGGLGEQFF. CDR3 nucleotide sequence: TGTGCCAGCAGCTTAGTTCGGGGGGGCTTGGGTGAGCAGTTCTTC.

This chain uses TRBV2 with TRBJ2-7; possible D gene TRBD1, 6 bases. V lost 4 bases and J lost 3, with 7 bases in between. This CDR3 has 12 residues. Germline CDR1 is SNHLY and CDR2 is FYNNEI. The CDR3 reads CASSVQGYEQYF. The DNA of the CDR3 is TGTGCCAGCAGTGTACAGGGCTACGAGCAGTACTTC.

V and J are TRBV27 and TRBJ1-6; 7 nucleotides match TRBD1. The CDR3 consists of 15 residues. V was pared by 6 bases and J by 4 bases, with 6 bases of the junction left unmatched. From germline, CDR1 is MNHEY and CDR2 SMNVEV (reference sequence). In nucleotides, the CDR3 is TGTGCCAGCAGCCCAATGGGACAGTATAATTCACCCCTCCACTTT. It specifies CASSPMGQYNSPLHF.

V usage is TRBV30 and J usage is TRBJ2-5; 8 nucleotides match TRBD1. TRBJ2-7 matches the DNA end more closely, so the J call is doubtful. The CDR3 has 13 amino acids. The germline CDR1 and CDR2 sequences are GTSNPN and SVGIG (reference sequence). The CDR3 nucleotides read TGTGCCTGGAGTCAGGGGGCGAGCTACGAGCAGTACTTC. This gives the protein CAWSQGASYEQYF.

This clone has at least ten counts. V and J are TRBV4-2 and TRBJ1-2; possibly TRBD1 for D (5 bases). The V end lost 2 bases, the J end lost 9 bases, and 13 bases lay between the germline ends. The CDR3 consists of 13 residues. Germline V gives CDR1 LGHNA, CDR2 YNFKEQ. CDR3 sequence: CASSQLQGWRYTF. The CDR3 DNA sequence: TGTGCCAGCAGCCAACTTCAGGGTTGGCGCTACACCTTC.

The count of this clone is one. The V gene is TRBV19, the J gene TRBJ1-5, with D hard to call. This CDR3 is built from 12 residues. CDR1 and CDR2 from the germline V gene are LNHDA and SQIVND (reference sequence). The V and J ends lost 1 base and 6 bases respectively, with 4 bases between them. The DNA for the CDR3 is TGTGCCAGTAGTATAGTCAGTCAGCCCCAGCATTTT. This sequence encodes CASSIVSQPQHF.

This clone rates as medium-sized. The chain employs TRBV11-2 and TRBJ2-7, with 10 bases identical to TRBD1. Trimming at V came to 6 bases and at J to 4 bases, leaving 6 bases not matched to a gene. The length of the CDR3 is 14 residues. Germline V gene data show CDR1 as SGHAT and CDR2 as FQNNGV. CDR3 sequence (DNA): TGTGCCAGCAGGGGACAGGGGATGATATACGAGCAGTACTTC. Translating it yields CASRGQGMIYEQYF.

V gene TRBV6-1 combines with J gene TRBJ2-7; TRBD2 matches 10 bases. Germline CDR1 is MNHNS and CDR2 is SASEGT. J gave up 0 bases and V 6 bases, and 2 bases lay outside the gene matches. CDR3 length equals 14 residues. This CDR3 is CASRWTSGSYEQYF. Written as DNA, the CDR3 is TGTGCCAGCAGATGGACTAGCGGCTCCTACGAGCAGTACTTC.

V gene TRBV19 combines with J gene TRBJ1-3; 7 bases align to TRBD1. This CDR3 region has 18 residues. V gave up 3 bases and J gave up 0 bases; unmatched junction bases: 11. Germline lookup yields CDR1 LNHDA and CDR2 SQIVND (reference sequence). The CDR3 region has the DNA TGTGCCAGTAGTATTCGCTCCGGGACAGTAATCTCTGGAAACACCATATATTTT. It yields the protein CASSIRSGTVISGNTIYF.

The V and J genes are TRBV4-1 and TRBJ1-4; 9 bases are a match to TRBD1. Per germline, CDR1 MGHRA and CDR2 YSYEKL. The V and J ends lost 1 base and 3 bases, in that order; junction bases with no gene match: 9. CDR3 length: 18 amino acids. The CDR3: CASSQAGTGLYSNEKLFF. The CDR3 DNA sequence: TGCGCCAGCAGCCAAGCCGGGACAGGGCTTTATTCTAATGAAAAACTGTTTTTT.

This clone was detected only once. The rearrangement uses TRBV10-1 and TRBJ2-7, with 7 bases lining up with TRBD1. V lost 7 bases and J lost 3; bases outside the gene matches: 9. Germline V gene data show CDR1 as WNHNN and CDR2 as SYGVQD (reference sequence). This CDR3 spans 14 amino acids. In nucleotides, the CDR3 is TGCGCCAGCAACTCTAGGGACAGAATCTACGAGCAGTACTTC. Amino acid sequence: CASNSRDRIYEQYF.

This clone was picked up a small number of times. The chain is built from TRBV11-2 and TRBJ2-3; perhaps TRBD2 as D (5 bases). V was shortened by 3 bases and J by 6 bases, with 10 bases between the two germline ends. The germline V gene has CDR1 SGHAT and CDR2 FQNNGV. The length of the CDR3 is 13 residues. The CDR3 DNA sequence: TGTGCCAGCAGCTTCGTGAGAGGGGATACGCAGTATTTT. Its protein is CASSFVRGDTQYF.

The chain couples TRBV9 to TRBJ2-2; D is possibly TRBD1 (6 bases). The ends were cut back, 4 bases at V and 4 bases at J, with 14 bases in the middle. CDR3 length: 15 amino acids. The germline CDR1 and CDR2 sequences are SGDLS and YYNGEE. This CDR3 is CASSPRQESTGELFF. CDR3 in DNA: TGTGCCAGCAGCCCCCGACAGGAGAGCACCGGGGAGCTGTTTTTT. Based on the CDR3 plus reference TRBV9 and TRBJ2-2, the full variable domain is DSGVTQTPKHLITATGQRVTLRCSPRSGDLSVYWYQQSLDQGLQFLIQYYNGEERAKGNILERFSAQQFPDLHSELNLSSLELGDSALYFCASSPRQESTGELFFGEGSRLTVL.

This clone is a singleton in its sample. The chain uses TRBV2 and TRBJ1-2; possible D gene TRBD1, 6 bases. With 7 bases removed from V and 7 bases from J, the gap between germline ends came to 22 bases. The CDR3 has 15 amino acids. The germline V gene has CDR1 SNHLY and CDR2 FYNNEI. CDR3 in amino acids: CASTIRQARESGYTF. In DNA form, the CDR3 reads TGTGCCAGCACCATAAGACAGGCTCGGGAAAGTGGCTACACCTTC.

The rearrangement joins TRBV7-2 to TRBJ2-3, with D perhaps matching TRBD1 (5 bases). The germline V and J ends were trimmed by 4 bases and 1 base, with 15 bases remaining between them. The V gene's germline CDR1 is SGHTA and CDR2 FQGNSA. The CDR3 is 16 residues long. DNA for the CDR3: TGTGCCAGCAGCTCTTGGGGCAGTTGGGGCACAGATACGCAGTATTTT. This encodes CASSSWGSWGTDTQYF.

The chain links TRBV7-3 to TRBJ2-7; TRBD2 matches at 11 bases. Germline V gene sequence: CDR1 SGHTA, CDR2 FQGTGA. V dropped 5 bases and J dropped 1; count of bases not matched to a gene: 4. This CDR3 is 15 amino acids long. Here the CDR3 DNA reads TGTGCCAGCAGCCTCCTAGCGGGGGGATCCTACGAGCAGTACTTC. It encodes CASSLLAGGSYEQYF.

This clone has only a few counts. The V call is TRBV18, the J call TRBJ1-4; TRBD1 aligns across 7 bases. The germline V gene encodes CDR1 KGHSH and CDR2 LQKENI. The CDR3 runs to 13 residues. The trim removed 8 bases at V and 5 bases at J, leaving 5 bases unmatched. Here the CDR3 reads CASGGQYNEKLFF. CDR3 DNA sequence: TGTGCCAGCGGGGGACAGTACAATGAAAAACTGTTTTTT.

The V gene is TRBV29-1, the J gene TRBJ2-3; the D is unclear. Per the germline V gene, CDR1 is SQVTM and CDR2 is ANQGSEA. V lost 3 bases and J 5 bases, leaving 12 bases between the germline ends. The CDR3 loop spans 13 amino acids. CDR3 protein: CSVERPTEDTQYF. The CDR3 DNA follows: TGCAGCGTTGAGAGGCCAACTGAAGATACGCAGTATTTT.

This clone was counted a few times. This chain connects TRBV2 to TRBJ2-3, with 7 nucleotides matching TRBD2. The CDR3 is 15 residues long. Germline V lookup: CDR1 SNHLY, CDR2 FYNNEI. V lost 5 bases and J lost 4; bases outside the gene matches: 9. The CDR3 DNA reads TGTGCCAGCAGTACACTAGCGACCAACGCAGATACGCAGTATTTT. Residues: CASSTLATNADTQYF.